Each of the 10 T cell receptor beta chains below was sequenced from the same sample in a study of neurological immune-mediated disorders. From the 5' RACE reads, TCRdb called clonotypes with MiXCR, one entry per CDR3 protein. There are some 65,000 distinct CDR3 sequences in the sample; 3.5% to 5% occur only once, and about 2.4% lies in the top ten. Sequencing used PBMCs. Source of these receptors: a man aged 50-60 years with multiple sclerosis.

J is TRBJ2-3 and V is TRBV24-1; 9 nucleotides match TRBD1. This CDR3 region has 16 residues. The ends lost 6 bases at V and 4 bases at J; junction bases unmatched: 10. Germline V lookup: CDR1 KGHDR, CDR2 SFDVKD. The CDR3 DNA sequence: TGTGCCACCAGTTACTCCCCGGGACAGGGTTCAGATACGCAGTATTTT. Its translation is CATSYSPGQGSDTQYF.

This clonotype was counted at least ten times. J is TRBJ2-5 and V is TRBV6-1; the D gene is possibly TRBD1 (5 bases). The CDR3 has 14 amino acids. Germline-derived CDR1 and CDR2 are MNHNS and SASEGT. Trimming left V 7 bases short and J 0 bases short, with 12 bases between. CDR3 amino acids: CASTSGWYQETQYF. The CDR3 region has the DNA TGTGCCAGCACTTCAGGGTGGTACCAAGAGACCCAGTACTTC.

This clonotype occurred many times. This chain joins TRBV5-1 and TRBJ1-4; tentatively, D is TRBD1 (6 bases). Trimming took off 4 bases at V and 0 bases at J, with 10 bases between the two ends. CDR1 is SGHRS, CDR2 YFSETQ, per germline. The length of the CDR3 is 15 residues. As DNA, the CDR3 is TGCGCCAGCAGCCTAGGACAGTCAACTAATGAAAAACTGTTTTTT. Protein product: CASSLGQSTNEKLFF.

About this clonotype itself: This may be a read error: a much more frequent sequence differs by one nucleotide. The V call is TRBV12-3 or TRBV12-4, the J call TRBJ2-5; D not resolved. The CDR3 has 13 amino acids. V lost 6 bases and J 3 bases, leaving 11 bases between the germline ends. The CDR3 is CASSWGKKETQYF. The DNA of the CDR3 is TGTGCCAGCAGCTGGGGAAAGAAAGAGACCCAGTACTTC.

In this sample, this clonotype turned up many times. The chain carries TRBV28 and TRBJ2-2; no firm D call. V gave up 3 bases and J gave up 7 bases, with 9 bases separating them. Germline V lookup: CDR1 MDHEN, CDR2 SYDVKM. The CDR3 is 13 amino acids. The CDR3 region is CASSFSGSGELFF. The DNA for the CDR3 is TGTGCCAGCAGTTTCAGTGGCAGCGGGGAGCTGTTTTTT.

Details on this clonotype: One junction end does not reproduce the germline sequence, and a read error may be involved. The chain recombines TRBV20-1 with TRBJ1-5; TRBD1 might be the D (5 bases). The CDR3 covers 13 residues. In germline, CDR1 is DFQATT, CDR2 SNEGSKA (reference sequence). In nucleotides, the CDR3 is TGCAGTGCTAGAGATCTTGGAAGGGGATCCCAGAATTTT. It is translated as CSARDLGRGSQNF.

Ten or more counts support this clonotype. The chain couples TRBV28 to TRBJ2-6, with D maybe TRBD1 (5 bases). This CDR3 has 15 residues. V lost 3 bases and J 1 base, leaving 7 bases between the germline ends. The germline V gene encodes CDR1 MDHEN and CDR2 SYDVKM. The CDR3 DNA is TGTGCCAGCAGTTTCCAGGGATCTGGGGCCAACGTCCTGACTTTC. Translated: CASSFQGSGANVLTF. Full variable domain (outside the CDR3, taken from reference TRBV28 and TRBJ2-6): DVKVTQSSRYLVKRTGEKVFLECVQDMDHENMFWYRQDPGLGLRLIYFSYDVKMKEKGDIPEGYSVSREKKERFSLILESASTNQTSMYLCASSFQGSGANVLTFGAGSRLTVL.

This clonotype was found many times. CDR3 coding DNA: TGCGCCAGCAGCTTGGCATCAGGTTCCGACGAGCAGTACTTC. Protein: CASSLASGSDEQYF. The rearrangement uses TRBV5-1 and TRBJ2-7; no clear D gene. The CDR3 consists of 14 residues. Germline values: CDR1 SGHRS, CDR2 YFSETQ. With 0 bases removed from V and 5 bases from J, the gap between germline ends came to 12 bases.

The table lists this clonotype with many counts. This chain joins TRBV5-6 and TRBJ1-5; 9 nucleotides line up with TRBD1. V shed 1 base and J 4 bases; nucleotides not matched to a gene: 9. This CDR3 comprises 17 residues. From germline, CDR1 is SGHDT and CDR2 YYEEEE. The CDR3 spells CASSLYNSGQGNQPQHF. CDR3 in DNA: TGTGCCAGCAGCTTGTACAATTCGGGACAGGGTAATCAGCCCCAGCATTTT. Drawing the rest from reference TRBV5-6 and TRBJ1-5, the complete variable domain is DAGVTQSPTHLIKTRGQQVTLRCSPKSGHDTVSWYQQALGQGPQFIFQYYEEEERQRGNFPDRFSGHQFPNYSSELNVNALLLGDSALYLCASSLYNSGQGNQPQHFGDGTRLSIL.

This clonotype was seen repeatedly, ten times or more. The chain is built from TRBV15 and TRBJ2-1, with 7 bases fitting TRBD1. The CDR3 contains 15 residues. Per the germline V gene, CDR1 is LNHNV and CDR2 is YYDKDF (reference sequence). Trimming at V came to 8 bases and at J to 5 bases, leaving 12 bases not matched to a gene. CDR3: CATGPKGGINNEQFF. DNA for the CDR3: TGTGCCACCGGCCCTAAAGGGGGCATAAACAATGAGCAGTTCTTC.